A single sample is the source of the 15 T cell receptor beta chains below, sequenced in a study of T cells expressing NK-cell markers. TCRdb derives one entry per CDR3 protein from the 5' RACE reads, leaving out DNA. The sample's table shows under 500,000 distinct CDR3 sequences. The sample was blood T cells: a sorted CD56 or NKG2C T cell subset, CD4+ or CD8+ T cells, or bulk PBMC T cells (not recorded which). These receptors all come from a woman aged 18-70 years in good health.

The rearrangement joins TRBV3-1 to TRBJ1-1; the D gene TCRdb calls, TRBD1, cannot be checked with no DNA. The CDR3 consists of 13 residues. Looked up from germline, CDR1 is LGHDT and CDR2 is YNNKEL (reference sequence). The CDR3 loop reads CASSQGPETEAFF. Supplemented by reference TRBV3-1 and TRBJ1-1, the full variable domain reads DTAVSQTPKYLVTQMGNDKSIKCEQNLGHDTMYWYKQDSKKFLKIMFSYNNKELIINETVPNRFSPKSPDKAHLNLHINSLELGDSAVYFCASSQGPETEAFFGQGTRLTVV.

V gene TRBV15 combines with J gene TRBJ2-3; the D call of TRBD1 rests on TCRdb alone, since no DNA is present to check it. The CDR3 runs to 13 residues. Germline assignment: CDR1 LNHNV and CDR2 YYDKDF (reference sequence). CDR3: CATSRLALDTQYF.

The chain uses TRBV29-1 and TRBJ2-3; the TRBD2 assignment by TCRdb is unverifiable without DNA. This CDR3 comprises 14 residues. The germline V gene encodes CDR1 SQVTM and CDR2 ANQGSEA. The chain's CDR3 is CSAGLAGGTDTQYF.

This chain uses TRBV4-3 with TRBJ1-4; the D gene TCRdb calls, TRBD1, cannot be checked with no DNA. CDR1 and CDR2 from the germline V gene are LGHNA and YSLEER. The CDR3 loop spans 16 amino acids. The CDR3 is CASSQATGAGSEKLFF.

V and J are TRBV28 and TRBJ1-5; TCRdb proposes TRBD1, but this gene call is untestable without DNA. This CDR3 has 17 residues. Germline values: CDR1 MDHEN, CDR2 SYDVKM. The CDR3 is CASSFETEFDSNQPQHF.

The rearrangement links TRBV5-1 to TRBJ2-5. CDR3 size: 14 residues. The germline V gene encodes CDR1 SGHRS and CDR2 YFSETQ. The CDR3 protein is CASSPYIAQETQYF. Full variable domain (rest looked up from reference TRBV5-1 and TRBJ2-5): KAGVTQTPRYLIKTRGQQVTLSCSPISGHRSVSWYQQTPGQGLQFLFEYFSETQRNKGNFPGRFSGRQFSNSRSEMNVSTLELGDSALYLCASSPYIAQETQYFGPGTRLLVL.

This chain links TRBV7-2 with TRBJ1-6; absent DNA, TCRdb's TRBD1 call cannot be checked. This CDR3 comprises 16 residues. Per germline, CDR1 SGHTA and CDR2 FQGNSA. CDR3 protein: CASSLRQGGGNSPLHF.

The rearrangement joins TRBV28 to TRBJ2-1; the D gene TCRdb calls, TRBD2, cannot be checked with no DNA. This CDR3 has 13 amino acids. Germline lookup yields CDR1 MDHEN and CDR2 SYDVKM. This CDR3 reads CASLLGLAGEQFF.

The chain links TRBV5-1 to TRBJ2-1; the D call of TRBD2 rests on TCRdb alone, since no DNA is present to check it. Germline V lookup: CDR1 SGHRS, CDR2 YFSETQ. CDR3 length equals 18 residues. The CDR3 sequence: CASSSRLLAEGSYNEQFF.

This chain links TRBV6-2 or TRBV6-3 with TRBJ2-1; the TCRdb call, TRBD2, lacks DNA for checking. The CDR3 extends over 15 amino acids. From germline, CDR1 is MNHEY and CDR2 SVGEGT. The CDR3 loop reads CASTRASGPSNEQFF.

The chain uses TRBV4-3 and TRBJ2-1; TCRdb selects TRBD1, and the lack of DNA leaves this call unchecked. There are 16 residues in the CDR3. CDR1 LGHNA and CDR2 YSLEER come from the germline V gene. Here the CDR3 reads CASSPRGRPPYNEQFF.

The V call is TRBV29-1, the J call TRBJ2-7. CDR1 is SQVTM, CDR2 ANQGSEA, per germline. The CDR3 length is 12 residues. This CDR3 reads CSVAAVWGEQYF.

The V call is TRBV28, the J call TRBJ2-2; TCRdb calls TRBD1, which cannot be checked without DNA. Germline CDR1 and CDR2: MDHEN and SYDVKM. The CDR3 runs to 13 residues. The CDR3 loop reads CASGTGGARGLFF.

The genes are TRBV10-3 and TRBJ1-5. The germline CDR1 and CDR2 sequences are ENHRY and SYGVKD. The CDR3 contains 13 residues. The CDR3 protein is CAISDPGNQPQHF.

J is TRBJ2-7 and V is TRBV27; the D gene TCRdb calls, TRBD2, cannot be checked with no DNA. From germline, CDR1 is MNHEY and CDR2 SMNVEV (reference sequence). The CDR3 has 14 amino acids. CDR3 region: CASGSSGGYYEQYF.